The present entry profiles one T cell receptor (beta chain) with its context. No antigen is known for it. Assay: immunoSEQ multiplex PCR; the TCRdb copy retains only in-frame clones and omits some. This sample has about 11,000 clones, with 67% found just once. This record comes from a study of CD4+ T cells in melanoma. The length of the CDR3 is 14 residues. Deletions cut 2 bases from V and 4 bases from J, with 14 bases between. Germline V gene lookup returns CDR1 GTSNPN and CDR2 SVGIG (reference sequence). Points from the study as a whole: Reportedly, melanoma neoantigen-specific CD4+ T cells showed varied differentiation states. CD8+ T cell, macrophage and B cell function reportedly correlated with neoantigen-specific CD4+ T cells.

The clonotype comes from a human donor with melanoma. Sequencing used cells from a culture (not recorded whether cultured in vitro). V usage is TRBV30 and J usage is TRBJ1-1, with a weak D call TRBD1 (6 bases). The CDR3 region is CAWSSGQSITEAFF. The CDR3 nucleotides are TGTGCCTGGAGTTCCGGACAGTCGATCACTGAAGCTTTCTTT.